Presented here are 2 T cell receptor beta chains from one specimen sequenced in a study of cytomegalovirus exposure and HLA in healthy donors. Use of 60 Vbeta and 13 Jbeta primers characterized the PCR. Repertoires were generated with immunoSEQ multiplex PCR, while TCRdb's copy carries only in-frame clones and drops some. Of 65,000 to 85,000 clones in the sample, less than 85% were seen once. The sequenced sample consisted of PBMCs. Receptors originate from a woman aged 45-65 years in good health and CMV-seronegative.

The chain joins TRBV7-3 to TRBJ1-2, with 12 bases identical to TRBD1. The V segment lost 2 bases and the J segment 4 bases; nucleotides outside the gene matches: 8. CDR3 length equals 17 residues. The germline CDR1 and CDR2 sequences are SGHTA and FQGTGA. Here the CDR3 reads CASSLSGTGGIGYGYTF. The CDR3 DNA sequence: TGTGCCAGCAGCTTATCGGGGACAGGGGGCATTGGCTATGGCTACACCTTC.

V gene TRBV28 combines with J gene TRBJ1-1; 8 nucleotides align to TRBD1. Germline V gene lookup returns CDR1 MDHEN and CDR2 SYDVKM. V shed 7 bases, J shed 3 bases, and the junction held 13 bases outside the gene matches. This CDR3 comprises 16 residues. The CDR3 region is CASITAPGQEHTEAFF. DNA of the CDR3: TGTGCCAGCATCACGGCCCCGGGACAGGAACACACTGAAGCTTTCTTT.